Sequencing of this TCR beta chain was carried out in a study of blood T cell repertoires in COVID-19. The repertoire was sequenced with immunoSEQ multiplex PCR; TCRdb's copy has only in-frame clones and lacks some. The sample shows under 85,000 clones, around 83% of them seen only once. This CDR3 is built from 15 residues. V shed 1 base, J shed 3 bases, and the junction held 2 bases outside the gene matches. Germline CDR1 and CDR2: SGHDN and FVKESK. The source material was peripheral blood. The origin of this receptor is an elderly man with active or convalescent COVID-19. The J gene is TRBJ2-2, the V gene TRBV14; 7 bases fit TRBD1. CDR3 residues: CASSQGQGDTGELFF. CDR3 DNA sequence: TGTGCCAGCAGCCAAGGACAGGGAGACACCGGGGAGCTGTTTTTT.